This entry lists 31 T cell receptor beta chains sequenced from one sample in a study of T-cell memory formation after mild COVID-19. TCRdb reprocessed the 5' RACE reads with MiXCR, giving one entry per CDR3 protein. The data contain 250,000 to 300,000 distinct CDR3 sequences, 7.5% to 9.5% of them singletons. Sequenced input: PBMCs or a T cell subset sorted from them (not recorded which). The receptor source for this set is a man between 18 and 29 years old who had mild COVID-19 (a few samples of this study predate the infection). Cell type and time point are not known.

This chain uses TRBV28 with TRBJ2-1; 8 positions agree with TRBD1. CDR1 MDHEN and CDR2 SYDVKM come from the germline V gene. J lost 3 bases, V lost 5 bases, and 3 bases had no gene match. This CDR3 has 14 residues. The CDR3 loop is CASSQQGDYNEQFF. The CDR3 DNA reads TGTGCCAGCAGTCAACAGGGGGACTACAATGAGCAGTTCTTC. The full variable domain, rest sourced from reference TRBV28 and TRBJ2-1, is DVKVTQSSRYLVKRTGEKVFLECVQDMDHENMFWYRQDPGLGLRLIYFSYDVKMKEKGDIPEGYSVSREKKERFSLILESASTNQTSMYLCASSQQGDYNEQFFGPGTRLTVL.

J is TRBJ1-2 and V is TRBV6-6; 10 bases are shared with TRBD1. This CDR3 is built from 15 residues. Germline V gene data show CDR1 as MNHNY and CDR2 as SVGAGI (reference sequence). V gave up 5 bases and J gave up 5 bases; unmatched junction bases: 8. DNA for the CDR3: TGTGCCAGCAGTGTCCCGGGACAGGGGATATATGGCTACACCTTC. This codes for CASSVPGQGIYGYTF.

V usage is TRBV20-1 and J usage is TRBJ1-5, with TRBD1 identical over 11 bases. Per germline, CDR1 DFQATT and CDR2 SNEGSKA (reference sequence). Trimming at V came to 6 bases and at J to 1 base, leaving 2 bases not matched to a gene. This CDR3 spans 14 amino acids. CDR3 coding DNA: TGCAGTGCCGGACAGGGGGCCAGCAATCAGCCCCAGCATTTT. Translating gives CSAGQGASNQPQHF.

This chain connects TRBV12-3 or TRBV12-4 to TRBJ1-1, with a possible D match to TRBD1 (5 bases). The CDR3 extends over 11 amino acids. Trimming took 6 bases from V and 9 from J, leaving 11 bases between them. Here the CDR3 reads CASRFDSQAFF. The CDR3 DNA reads TGTGCCAGCAGGTTTGACAGTCAAGCTTTCTTT.

This clonotype was counted only a few times. The J gene is TRBJ2-7, the V gene TRBV4-3, with a weak D call TRBD2 (5 bases). Germline V gene data show CDR1 as LGHNA and CDR2 as YSLEER. Trimming shortened V by 2 bases and J by 2 bases, and 10 bases separated the two germline ends. This CDR3 is built from 14 residues. The CDR3 sequence is CASSQTTNAYEQYF. Written as DNA, the CDR3 is TGCGCCAGCAGCCAAACGACTAATGCCTACGAGCAGTACTTC.

The chain uses TRBV7-6 and TRBJ1-4; D might be TRBD1 (5 bases). This CDR3 contains 14 residues. V was shortened by 5 bases and J by 8 bases, with 15 bases between the two germline ends. CDR1 and CDR2 (germline): SGHVS, FNYEAQ. The CDR3 here is CASSPHRDGEKLFF. The DNA of the CDR3 is TGTGCCAGCAGCCCGCACCGGGACGGGGAAAAACTGTTTTTT.

J is TRBJ1-2 and V is TRBV9; no clear D gene. The germline gives CDR1 SGDLS, CDR2 YYNGEE. This CDR3 has 15 residues. V was shortened by 0 bases and J by 8 bases, with 17 bases between the two germline ends. The CDR3 nucleotides are TGTGCCAGCAGCGTAGGTTCAGGCCCTCGAGGAGGCTACACCTTC. It is translated as CASSVGSGPRGGYTF.

Only a few counts were recorded for this clonotype. The V and J genes are TRBV18 and TRBJ2-2, with D perhaps matching TRBD2 (5 bases). V lost 6 bases and J lost 6, with 17 bases in between. CDR1 and CDR2 from the germline V gene are KGHSH and LQKENI. CDR3 length: 15 amino acids. The CDR3 reads CASSQQLVDAGELFF. In DNA form, the CDR3 reads TGTGCCAGCTCTCAACAACTAGTCGATGCCGGGGAGCTGTTTTTT.

DNA of the CDR3: TGTGCCAGCAGCGTTGGCGGGGGGGCAATGTATACCGGGGAGCTGTTTTTT. Amino acids: CASSVGGGAMYTGELFF. This chain connects TRBV9 to TRBJ2-2; TRBD2 agrees at 9 bases. Germline values: CDR1 SGDLS, CDR2 YYNGEE. The trim removed 2 bases at V and 5 bases at J, leaving 10 bases unmatched. This CDR3 has 17 residues.

The table lists this clonotype with a few counts. V is TRBV5-6 and J is TRBJ1-2; D is undetermined. Germline loops: CDR1 SGHDT, CDR2 YYEEEE. CDR3 length: 11 residues. V was shortened by 3 bases and J by 8 bases, with 8 bases between the two germline ends. The CDR3, as DNA: TGTGCCAGCAGCTCTATGGGGGGCTACACCTTC. Protein product: CASSSMGGYTF.

This clonotype was seen a few times. The chain is built from TRBV12-3 or TRBV12-4 and TRBJ1-2; possible D gene TRBD1, 5 bases. The CDR3 consists of 12 residues. The V end lost 7 bases, the J end lost 6 bases, and 12 bases lay between the germline ends. The CDR3 region has the DNA TGTGCCAGCACCCGGGGGTGGAATGGCTACACCTTC. Translating it yields CASTRGWNGYTF.

This clonotype was counted only a few times. The chain recombines TRBV5-5 with TRBJ2-5, with D maybe TRBD2 (5 bases). This CDR3 comprises 15 residues. Germline lookup yields CDR1 SGHKS and CDR2 YYEKEE (reference sequence). V was shortened by 5 bases and J by 5 bases, with 19 bases between the two germline ends. CDR3 DNA: TGTGCCAGCAGGTCCTTAATCGGGGTCGGGGAGACCCAGTACTTC. Translated, it gives CASRSLIGVGETQYF.

This clonotype was counted between two and nine times. This chain connects TRBV5-1 to TRBJ2-5; D is possibly TRBD2 (8 bases). V lost 1 base and J 5 bases, leaving 24 bases between the germline ends. Germline lookup yields CDR1 SGHRS and CDR2 YFSETQ. The CDR3 runs to 18 residues. The CDR3: CASSLIGSSGTEGETQYF. CDR3 sequence (DNA): TGCGCCAGCAGCTTGATTGGGAGTAGCGGGACAGAGGGGGAGACCCAGTACTTC.

This chain connects TRBV4-1 to TRBJ2-5, with 8 bases matching TRBD1. Germline V gene lookup returns CDR1 MGHRA and CDR2 YSYEKL. CDR3 size: 15 residues. The V and J ends lost 0 bases and 4 bases, in that order; junction bases with no gene match: 4. CDR3 DNA sequence: TGCGCCAGCAGCCAAGAGGGCAGGGGGCCAGAGACCCAGTACTTC. This translates into CASSQEGRGPETQYF.

Worth noting for this clonotype: This may be a read error, as it is one base from a much larger clone. The V gene is TRBV27, the J gene TRBJ2-7, with D perhaps given as TRBD1 or TRBD2 (5 bases each). The CDR3 has 13 amino acids. Germline V gene lookup returns CDR1 MNHEY and CDR2 SMNVEV (reference sequence). Trimming stripped 6 bases from V and 5 bases from J, with 14 bases between. The CDR3 region has the DNA TGTGCCAGCAGGACCAGCAGAGGGGACGAGCAGTACGTC. Translated: CASRTSRGDEQYV.

This clonotype was detected only a few times. This chain joins TRBV28 and TRBJ2-4; D ambiguous. CDR1 and CDR2 from the germline V gene are MDHEN and SYDVKM. The CDR3 is 12 amino acids. V lost 10 bases and J lost 0, with 7 bases in between. The CDR3, as DNA: TGTGCCACCAGCTTAGCCAAAAACATTCAGTACTTC. This encodes CATSLAKNIQYF.

This clonotype was seen at least ten times. This chain joins TRBV27 and TRBJ2-5; D is perhaps TRBD1 (6 bases). The CDR3 loop spans 17 amino acids. Trimming took off 9 bases at V and 0 bases at J, with 23 bases between the two ends. Germline V CDR1 and CDR2: MNHEY, SMNVEV (reference sequence). As DNA, the CDR3 is TGTGCCAGATATAAGTCGCCGGGACACAAGTACCAAGAGACCCAGTACTTC. Translated: CARYKSPGHKYQETQYF.

The sample holds many counts of this clonotype. V gene TRBV10-3 combines with J gene TRBJ2-3; D is undetermined. CDR3 size: 17 residues. Germline CDR1 and CDR2: ENHRY and SYGVKD. V was shortened by 2 bases and J by 0 bases, with 15 bases between the two germline ends. The CDR3 DNA reads as TGTGCCATCAGTGAGAGGGTTTGGACCAGAAGCACAGATACGCAGTATTTT. Translated, it gives CAISERVWTRSTDTQYF.

The CDR3: CASSQIAGGSGELFF. The CDR3 coding sequence is TGCGCCAGCAGCCAAATAGCGGGGGGCTCCGGGGAGCTGTTTTTT. This chain connects TRBV4-1 to TRBJ2-2; TRBD2 matches 10 bases. The ends lost 2 bases at V and 6 bases at J; junction bases unmatched: 3. The CDR3 consists of 15 residues. Germline values: CDR1 MGHRA, CDR2 YSYEKL.

This clonotype has a handful of counts. The chain links TRBV9 to TRBJ2-7, with D perhaps TRBD1 or TRBD2 (6 bases each). The V end lost 0 bases, the J end lost 1 base, and 11 bases lay between the germline ends. Germline V gives CDR1 SGDLS, CDR2 YYNGEE. The CDR3 runs 15 residues. Here the CDR3 DNA reads TGTGCCAGCAGCGTAGTCCGGGGGCTTTCCTACGAGCAGTACGTC. Amino acid sequence: CASSVVRGLSYEQYV.

J is TRBJ1-6 and V is TRBV28, with D unresolved. CDR1 is MDHEN and CDR2 is SYDVKM in the germline V gene. The CDR3 extends over 14 amino acids. Deletions cut 4 bases from V and 6 bases from J, with 10 bases between. The CDR3 here is CASSSSDGNSPLHF. DNA for the CDR3: TGTGCCAGCAGTTCATCGGACGGTAATTCACCCCTCCACTTT.

The table lists this clonotype with many counts. Here the CDR3 reads CASSPNDMRWSTEAFF. CDR3 DNA: TGTGCCAGCAGCCCCAACGACATGCGTTGGAGCACTGAAGCTTTCTTT. The V gene is TRBV7-9, the J gene TRBJ1-1; D remains ambiguous. Trimming pared 5 bases from V and 4 bases from J, leaving 20 bases between. The length of the CDR3 is 16 residues. The germline V gene has CDR1 SEHNR and CDR2 FQNEAQ (reference sequence).

This sequence joins TRBV5-1 and TRBJ1-1; D unresolved. The ends were cut back, 4 bases at V and 2 bases at J, with 9 bases in the middle. The CDR3 has 13 amino acids. The germline gives CDR1 SGHRS, CDR2 YFSETQ. Written as DNA, the CDR3 is TGCGCCAGCAGCGTAGACATTAACACTGAAGCTTTCTTT. Encoded protein: CASSVDINTEAFF. The full variable domain, rest sourced from reference TRBV5-1 and TRBJ1-1, is KAGVTQTPRYLIKTRGQQVTLSCSPISGHRSVSWYQQTPGQGLQFLFEYFSETQRNKGNFPGRFSGRQFSNSRSEMNVSTLELGDSALYLCASSVDINTEAFFGQGTRLTVV.

Many counts were recorded for this clonotype. The chain employs TRBV12-3 or TRBV12-4 and TRBJ2-7; 9 bases agree with TRBD1. The J segment lost 2 bases and the V segment lost 6 bases, leaving 5 bases of the junction unmatched. The CDR3 contains 14 residues. The chain's CDR3 is CASRPGQGPYEQYF. In DNA form, the CDR3 reads TGTGCCAGCAGACCGGGACAGGGCCCCTACGAGCAGTACTTC.

The CDR3 nucleotides read TGTGCCAGCAATACTAGGATTACCGGGGAGCTGTTTTTT. Translating gives CASNTRITGELFF. The chain uses TRBV2 and TRBJ2-2, with D perhaps matching TRBD2 (5 bases). CDR3 length: 13 amino acids. Germline CDR1 and CDR2: SNHLY and FYNNEI. The ends were cut back, 7 bases at V and 5 bases at J, with 11 bases in the middle.

The genes are TRBV4-2 and TRBJ2-3; 8 nucleotides match TRBD2. With V trimmed by 4 bases and J by 4 bases, 4 bases remained unmatched. Germline V CDR1 and CDR2: LGHNA, YNFKEQ. CDR3 length: 14 amino acids. CDR3 nucleotides: TGTGCCAGCAGCCCGGGACTAGGAGCAGATACGCAGTATTTT. Translating gives CASSPGLGADTQYF.

V and J are TRBV9 and TRBJ2-1, with 13 bases that match TRBD2. V dropped 3 bases and J dropped 8; count of bases not matched to a gene: 5. This CDR3 contains 15 residues. From germline, CDR1 is SGDLS and CDR2 YYNGEE. Here the CDR3 reads CASSATSGGAHEQFF. DNA of the CDR3: TGTGCCAGCAGCGCTACTAGCGGGGGGGCCCATGAGCAGTTCTTC.

This clonotype was counted only a few times. The gene calls are TRBV15 and TRBJ2-7; a weak D match, TRBD2 (5 bases). The CDR3 loop spans 17 amino acids. V was clipped by 0 bases and J by 3 bases, with 18 bases between them. Germline CDR1 reads LNHNV; CDR2 reads YYDKDF (reference sequence). CDR3 protein: CATSRDRAGGLYYEQYF. The CDR3 coding sequence is TGTGCCACCAGCAGAGACCGCGCAGGCGGGTTATACTACGAGCAGTACTTC.

This clonotype was detected a few times. This chain links TRBV5-4 with TRBJ2-4, with 8 positions matching TRBD1. Germline lookup yields CDR1 SGHNT and CDR2 YYREEE (reference sequence). This CDR3 contains 15 residues. V lost 3 bases and J lost 8; bases outside the gene matches: 10. In DNA, the CDR3 is TGTGCCAGCAGCTCCTCCGGGACAGGAGGCCACATTCAGTACTTC. Translation gives CASSSSGTGGHIQYF.

This clonotype was observed a handful of times. The V gene is TRBV27, the J gene TRBJ1-6; the D is unclear. V gave up 0 bases and J gave up 2 bases, with 11 bases separating them. Germline values: CDR1 MNHEY, CDR2 SMNVEV (reference sequence). The CDR3 runs 17 residues. The CDR3 region has the DNA TGTGCCAGCAGTTTATCCCCCCCGGGCACCTATAATTCACCCCTCCACTTT. It translates to CASSLSPPGTYNSPLHF.

This clonotype was counted a few times. CDR3 sequence: CASEAGDNSPLHF. The DNA of the CDR3 is TGTGCCAGCGAGGCAGGGGATAATTCACCCCTCCACTTT. The chain joins TRBV2 to TRBJ1-6; TRBD1 might be the D (6 bases). Trimming removed 8 bases from V and 5 bases from J, with 10 bases in between. CDR1 is SNHLY, CDR2 FYNNEI, per germline. This CDR3 comprises 13 residues.